This TCR beta chain derives from a study of T cells in Graves' hyperthyroidism and ophthalmopathy. The CDR3 regions of TCR beta were amplified from RNA transcripts. The TCR CDR3 was amplified in a first-round RT-PCR using the HTBI primer set. Using its own MiXCR run on the multiplex PCR reads, TCRdb lists one record per CDR3 protein. The sample records about half a million distinct CDR3 sequences, less than 25% being singletons. The sample holds many counts of this clonotype. This CDR3 spans 14 amino acids. Trimming shortened V by 5 bases and J by 1 base, and 11 bases separated the two germline ends. The TCR comes from a man between 18 and 29 years old with Graves' hyperthyroidism. This chain joins TRBV12-3 or TRBV12-4 and TRBJ1-1; TRBD1 might be the D (5 bases). The sample consisted of blood. The CDR3, as DNA: TGTGCCAGCAGTGTCCCAGGGAGGAACACTGAAGCTTTCTTT. This encodes CASSVPGRNTEAFF.